Sequencing of this T cell receptor (beta chain) was carried out in a study of T-cell reconstitution after alpha-beta-depleted transplantation in children. Study-wide results and limits: Expanded graft clones numbering several hundred reportedly gave rise to alpha-beta T cells about two months after transplant. At one year after transplant, newly produced T cells mostly accounted for T-cell counts and diversity.

Germline CDR1 and CDR2: SNHLY and FYNNEI. Trimming cost V 11 bases and J 1 base; bases outside gene matches: 16. The CDR3 spans 17 residues. Comments on this clonotype: Its antigen is undetermined.

It was with unique molecular identifiers that the TCRbeta library was prepared. TCRdb analysed the PCR reads with MiXCR anew, one entry per CDR3 protein. The sample consists of some 300,000 distinct CDR3 sequences, over 7.5% of them appearing once. Sequenced here: peripheral blood, sampled 360 days after TCRalphabeta/CD19-depleted stem cell transplant. This TCR was sampled from a female patient aged 2 to 10 who had a stem cell transplant for Fanconi anemia, so the T cells may come from the graft donor. The chain uses TRBV2 and TRBJ2-3, with 9 bases lining up with TRBD2. Written as DNA, the CDR3 is TGTGCCTTCACCTACCCCACGACTAGCGGTGGCACAGATACGCAGTATTTT. As protein: CAFTYPTTSGGTDTQYF.